This T cell receptor beta chain is from a study of T cell responses to AZD1222 COVID-19 vaccine. General observations from the study: The span of vaccine-associated CD4 TCRs extended across spike, with dominance at 160-218 and 743-854.

Some clones are missing from TCRdb's copy, which holds only in-frame ones; the method was immunoSEQ multiplex PCR. The sample yields about 140,000 clones, around 90% seen once. As regards this clone: The antigen is unknown. Within the sample, other DNA sequences also encode this same CDR3.

Germline CDR1 reads SNHLY; CDR2 reads FYNNEI. V lost 3 bases, J lost 6 bases, and 6 bases lay in between. This CDR3 is built from 12 residues. The sequence was obtained from an adult who received the AZD1222 COVID-19 vaccine. Sequencing was performed on peripheral blood, taken 28 days after the second AZD1222 dose. The chain is built from TRBV2 and TRBJ2-1, with a weak D call TRBD1 (5 bases). CDR3 nucleotide sequence: TGTGCCAGCAGTGATAGGGGCAATGAGCAGTTCTTC. Its translation is CASSDRGNEQFF.